The rows below give T cell receptor beta chains drawn from one sample of a study of T cell repertoires in cytomegalovirus infection. Their cognate antigens are unknown. MiXCR was run by TCRdb on the reads, yielding one entry per CDR3 protein. Of about 220,000 distinct CDR3 sequences listed, roughly 34% are singletons. The sequences come from CD8+ T cells from cultured PBMCs, collected from culture after CMV antigen stimulation. The receptors stem from a human donor in good health (CMV status not recorded). Some clones in this sample may be carry-over from other donors' samples. Each CDR3 is given with its conserved first and last residue. The D gene is left open where the match is weak. Clone size appears in some rows only: once, few, many, or a class for an expanded clone.

>-|TRBV4-2|-|TRBJ2-2
CASSPPPQQRATGELFF
TGTGCCAGCAGCCCTCCCCCACAGCAACGGGCCACCGGGGAGCTGTTTTTT
>-|TRBV4-2|-|TRBJ2-3
CASSQSVAGRDTQYF
TGTGCCAGCAGCCAGAGCGTGGCGGGGAGGGATACGCAGTATTTT
>-|TRBV7-6|-|TRBJ1-2
CASKGGGAYGYTF
TGTGCCAGCAAGGGGGGCGGAGCCTATGGCTACACCTTC
>-|TRBV6-1|few|TRBJ2-3
CASSEGKGGSYTQYF
TGTGCCAGCAGTGAAGGCAAGGGGGGGTCCTATACGCAGTATTTT
>-|TRBV7-3|-|TRBJ2-2
CASSLTDTGELFF
TGTGCCAGCAGCTTAACAGACACCGGGGAGCTGTTTTTT
>-|TRBV10-3|few|TRBJ2-4
CAISESEQGPKNIQYF
TGTGCCATCAGTGAGTCGGAACAGGGACCCAAAAACATTCAGTACTTC
>-|TRBV28|-|TRBJ2-1
CASSTVDFNHNEQFF
TGTGCCAGCAGTACCGTGGACTTCAACCACAATGAGCAGTTCTTC
>-|TRBV19|-|TRBJ1-1
CASSYVGTIDGKAFF
TGTGCCAGTAGTTACGTAGGGACAATCGACGGGAAAGCTTTCTTT
>-|TRBV11-1|-|TRBJ2-2
CASSPWRGSNTGELFF
TGTGCCAGCAGCCCCTGGAGGGGGTCGAACACCGGGGAGCTGTTTTTT
>-|TRBV12-3/TRBV12-4|many|TRBJ2-3
CASSLGTDTQYF
TGTGCCAGCAGCTTAGGCACAGATACGCAGTATTTT
>-|TRBV10-3|-|TRBJ2-7
CAARDGTSYEQYF
TGTGCCGCACGGGACGGAACCTCCTACGAGCAGTACTTC
>TRBD1|TRBV2|-|TRBJ1-2
CASSPRQGIDYGYTF
TGTGCCAGCAGCCCGAGACAGGGGATTGACTATGGCTACACCTTC
>TRBD2|TRBV7-7|few|TRBJ2-7
CASSPGTTSEQYF
TGTGCTAGCAGCCCGGGGACTACCTCCGAGCAGTACTTC
>-|TRBV6-2/TRBV6-3|few|TRBJ2-1
CASSYEGTDEQFF
TGTGCCAGCAGTTATGAGGGTACCGATGAGCAGTTCTTC
>-|TRBV2|-|TRBJ2-3
CASSDWSDTQYF
TGTGCCAGCAGTGATTGGTCAGATACGCAGTATTTT
>-|TRBV7-9|-|TRBJ2-5
CASSSRSGHGGGRETQYF
TGTGCCAGCAGTAGTCGGTCGGGGCATGGAGGCGGCCGGGAGACCCAGTACTTC
>-|TRBV11-2|-|TRBJ1-2
CASSLGMRRANYGYTF
TGTGCCAGCAGCTTAGGAATGAGGAGAGCTAACTATGGCTACACCTTC
>-|TRBV3-1|-|TRBJ1-3
CASSQGRSTGNTIYF
TGTGCCAGCAGCCAAGGCCGTTCAACCGGAAACACCATATATTTT
>-|TRBV7-2|many|TRBJ2-3
CASSFYGGDTQYF
TGTGCCAGCAGCTTCTATGGAGGGGATACGCAGTATTTT
>-|TRBV19|-|TRBJ1-1
CASSIEGAGTEAFF
TGTGCCAGTAGTATAGAGGGCGCCGGCACTGAAGCTTTCTTT
>-|TRBV11-3|-|TRBJ2-3
CARSPLSGVADTQYF
TGTGCCAGAAGCCCTCTTTCCGGGGTTGCAGATACGCAGTATTTT
>-|TRBV9|-|TRBJ1-1
CASSVAGGKTEAFF
TGTGCCAGCAGCGTAGCGGGGGGTAAAACTGAAGCTTTCTTT